These 24 T cell receptor beta chains share one sample of origin, sequenced in a study of T cell clones after liver transplantation. Sequencing used immunoSEQ multiplex PCR; TCRdb keeps in-frame clones, though not all of them. The sample comprises tens of thousands of clones, 80% of which are singletons, and approximately 0.73% rests with the top ten. Sample: CD4+ T cells from blood, taken 12 months after liver transplant. The receptors derive from a human patient who received a liver transplant. The graft donor may have given rise to some T cells.

The CDR3 spells CASSLAGRLAHNEQFF. DNA for the CDR3: TGTGCCAGCAGCTTGGCCGGACGCCTCGCTCACAATGAGCAGTTCTTC. The chain carries TRBV5-6 and TRBJ2-1; D is unclear. Between the trimmed V and J ends, which lost 0 bases and 5 bases, there was a span of 15 bases. The CDR3 loop spans 16 amino acids. Per germline, CDR1 SGHDT and CDR2 YYEEEE. The full variable domain, rest sourced from reference TRBV5-6 and TRBJ2-1, is DAGVTQSPTHLIKTRGQQVTLRCSPKSGHDTVSWYQQALGQGPQFIFQYYEEEERQRGNFPDRFSGHQFPNYSSELNVNALLLGDSALYLCASSLAGRLAHNEQFFGPGTRLTVL.

The chain is built from TRBV30 and TRBJ1-5, with TRBD1 identical over 9 bases. CDR3 length equals 13 residues. V lost 8 bases, J lost 7 bases, and 9 bases stayed unmatched. CDR1 GTSNPN and CDR2 SVGIG come from the germline V gene (reference sequence). CDR3 loop: CAGTTGQGQPQHF. As DNA, the CDR3 is TGTGCCGGGACGACAGGACAGGGGCAGCCCCAGCATTTT.

The chain combines TRBV29-1 with TRBJ2-1, with D hard to call. The CDR3 covers 13 residues. The germline CDR1 and CDR2 sequences are SQVTM and ANQGSEA. CDR3 bases: TGCACCACTGAGGTGGGATCCTACAATGAGCAGTTCTTC. This sequence encodes CTTEVGSYNEQFF.

The rearrangement uses TRBV19 and TRBJ1-2, with D tentatively TRBD1 (5 bases). The CDR3 sequence is 16 residues long. Between the trimmed V and J ends, which lost 5 bases and 5 bases, there was a span of 21 bases. In germline, CDR1 is LNHDA, CDR2 SQIVND (reference sequence). The CDR3 reads CASSAPRGGKKYGYTF. The DNA of the CDR3 is TGTGCCAGTAGTGCCCCCCGGGGGGGGAAAAAGTATGGCTACACCTTC.

The chain combines TRBV7-2 with TRBJ2-1; 9 bases are shared with TRBD2. This CDR3 comprises 16 residues. V lost 1 base and J lost 8; bases outside the gene matches: 9. Germline V CDR1 and CDR2: SGHTA, FQGNSA. The CDR3 bases are TGTGCCAGCAGCTTAGTGGCCGGACTAGCGAGGCATGAGCAGTTCTTC. It translates to CASSLVAGLARHEQFF.

V is TRBV7-2 and J is TRBJ1-5; possible D gene TRBD1, 5 bases. The CDR3 is 16 amino acids. The V gene's germline CDR1 is SGHTA and CDR2 FQGNSA. V lost 5 bases and J 4 bases, leaving 18 bases between the germline ends. The CDR3 coding sequence is TGTGCCAGCAGCGAAAACCCGGGACCGATAAATCAGCCCCAGCATTTT. Its protein is CASSENPGPINQPQHF.

V usage is TRBV10-3 and J usage is TRBJ2-5; the D gene is possibly TRBD1 (7 bases). The CDR3 runs to 14 residues. V lost 5 bases to trimming and J lost 1 base, with 11 bases between them. Germline loops: CDR1 ENHRY, CDR2 SYGVKD. This CDR3 is CAISHRGGQETQYF. CDR3 in DNA: TGTGCCATCAGTCACAGGGGAGGCCAAGAGACCCAGTACTTC.

The rearrangement links TRBV5-1 to TRBJ2-3, with D hard to call. The V end lost 2 bases, the J end lost 3 bases, and 7 bases lay between the germline ends. CDR3 length: 13 amino acids. CDR1 and CDR2 from the germline V gene are SGHRS and YFSETQ. CDR3 loop: CASSLRETDTQYF. The CDR3 bases are TGCGCCAGCAGCTTACGAGAGACAGATACGCAGTATTTT.

J is TRBJ2-3 and V is TRBV19, with 9 bases lining up with TRBD1. Germline CDR1 LNHDA, CDR2 SQIVND (reference sequence). Trimming cost V 5 bases and J 6 bases; bases outside gene matches: 6. This CDR3 comprises 14 residues. Written as DNA, the CDR3 is TGTGCCAGTAGTCCCGGGACAGGGAGGGATACGCAGTATTTT. Protein sequence: CASSPGTGRDTQYF.

The chain couples TRBV28 to TRBJ2-7; D perhaps matches TRBD1 (6 bases). The CDR3 spans 14 residues. CDR1 is MDHEN, CDR2 SYDVKM, per germline. V was shortened by 9 bases and J by 0 bases, with 15 bases between the two germline ends. The CDR3 spells CASSEGTRSYEQYF. The CDR3 DNA reads TGTGCCAGTAGTGAGGGGACACGCTCCTACGAGCAGTACTTC.

In nucleotides, the CDR3 is TGTGCCAGCAGCGTAGGGGACCCGAGACGGGGCACTGAAGCTTTCTTT. Its protein is CASSVGDPRRGTEAFF. The chain links TRBV9 to TRBJ1-1; possible D gene TRBD1, 5 bases. The CDR3 has 16 residues. CDR1 SGDLS and CDR2 YYNGEE come from the germline V gene. The V end was cut by 0 bases, the J end by 4 bases, with 16 bases between.

The V call is TRBV7-3, the J call TRBJ1-2; tentatively, D is TRBD1 (5 bases). Trimming took off 6 bases at V and 9 bases at J, with 14 bases between the two ends. Germline loops: CDR1 SGHTA, CDR2 FQGTGA. There are 12 residues in the CDR3. The CDR3 sequence is CASSRDEPSYTF. CDR3 coding DNA: TGTGCCAGCAGTCGGGACGAGCCCAGCTACACCTTC. Together with reference TRBV7-3 and TRBJ1-2, the CDR3 gives the full variable domain: GAGVSQTPSNKVTEKGKYVELRCDPISGHTALYWYRQSLGQGPEFLIYFQGTGAADDSGLPNDRFFAVRPEGSVSTLKIQRTERGDSAVYLCASSRDEPSYTFGSGTRLTVV.

The chain is built from TRBV5-1 and TRBJ2-5; TRBD1 matches 9 bases. The CDR3 spans 15 residues. V lost 3 bases and J lost 5; bases outside the gene matches: 8. Germline assignment: CDR1 SGHRS and CDR2 YFSETQ. The CDR3 DNA reads as TGCGCCAGCAGCTCAATACAGGGGGCAGAGGAGACCCAGTACTTC. Translation gives CASSSIQGAEETQYF. The variable domain in full, with the rest retrieved from reference TRBV5-1 and TRBJ2-5, is KAGVTQTPRYLIKTRGQQVTLSCSPISGHRSVSWYQQTPGQGLQFLFEYFSETQRNKGNFPGRFSGRQFSNSRSEMNVSTLELGDSALYLCASSSIQGAEETQYFGPGTRLLVL.

This clone occurred a few times. V and J are TRBV5-1 and TRBJ1-1; 7 nucleotides line up with TRBD1. CDR1 is SGHRS, CDR2 YFSETQ, per germline. The CDR3 consists of 16 residues. The V segment lost 5 bases and the J segment 3 bases; nucleotides outside the gene matches: 13. CDR3 nucleotide sequence: TGCGCCAGCAGTATATCATACAGGGGTTCGTACACTGAAGCTTTCTTT. Translating it yields CASSISYRGSYTEAFF.

This clone was seen only a few times. This chain joins TRBV6-1 and TRBJ2-1, with TRBD2 matching 8 bases. Germline lookup yields CDR1 MNHNS and CDR2 SASEGT. This CDR3 has 15 amino acids. V was clipped by 5 bases and J by 4 bases; unmatched bases: 7. The CDR3 bases are TGTGCCAGCAGTCAGAGCGGGAGTCGGTACAATGAGCAGTTCTTC. It specifies CASSQSGSRYNEQFF.

The rearrangement uses TRBV19 and TRBJ2-3; 15 bases are shared with TRBD2. The germline V gene encodes CDR1 LNHDA and CDR2 SQIVND (reference sequence). Trimming took 3 bases from V and 9 from J; bases not matched to a gene: 7. The CDR3 covers 16 residues. The CDR3 sequence: CASSIGLAGGAITQYF. The CDR3 DNA reads TGTGCCAGTAGTATCGGACTAGCGGGAGGGGCGATCACGCAGTATTTT.

This clone was detected only once. The rearrangement uses TRBV7-2 and TRBJ1-2; the D gene is possibly TRBD1 (6 bases). The germline CDR1 and CDR2 sequences are SGHTA and FQGNSA. The CDR3 has 14 residues. The V end lost 1 base, the J end lost 2 bases, and 8 bases lay between the germline ends. Here the CDR3 reads CASSLDGQNYGYTF. DNA for the CDR3: TGTGCCAGCAGCTTAGATGGACAGAACTATGGCTACACCTTC.

The chain employs TRBV18 and TRBJ2-1, with TRBD2 matching 9 bases. The germline gives CDR1 KGHSH, CDR2 LQKENI. CDR3 length equals 18 residues. After removal of 0 bases from V and 1 base from J, the junction contained 7 bases not matched to a gene. The CDR3 spells CASSPPERGVGSYNEQFF. CDR3 in DNA: TGTGCCAGCTCACCACCGGAGCGGGGGGTAGGATCCTACAATGAGCAGTTCTTC.

The genes are TRBV7-9 and TRBJ2-5; a possible D gene is TRBD1 (6 bases). V dropped 5 bases and J dropped 5 bases, with 15 bases sitting between them. Germline assignment: CDR1 SEHNR and CDR2 FQNEAQ (reference sequence). There are 14 residues in the CDR3. The CDR3 is CASSPGQGLETQYF. CDR3 DNA sequence: TGTGCCAGCAGCCCGGGGCAGGGGTTGGAGACCCAGTACTTC.

This rearrangement joins TRBV5-1 to TRBJ2-1, with 15 nucleotides matching TRBD2. The CDR3 consists of 16 residues. Germline assignment: CDR1 SGHRS and CDR2 YFSETQ. The J segment lost 7 bases and the V segment lost 0 bases, leaving 2 bases of the junction unmatched. The CDR3 sequence is CASSLAGTSGRNEQFF. The CDR3 nucleotides read TGCGCCAGCAGCTTGGCCGGGACTAGCGGGAGGAATGAGCAGTTCTTC.

The table lists this clone with a count of one. The chain couples TRBV6-5 to TRBJ2-7; 7 nucleotides match TRBD1. Germline lookup yields CDR1 MNHEY and CDR2 SVGAGI. The CDR3 loop spans 15 amino acids. After removal of 6 bases from V and 1 base from J, the junction contained 9 bases not matched to a gene. Written as DNA, the CDR3 is TGTGCCAGCAGCCCCGGGACAGCTAGTTCCTACGAGCAGTACTTC. This sequence encodes CASSPGTASSYEQYF.

The chain recombines TRBV20-1 with TRBJ1-2; no firm D call. The CDR3 is 11 amino acids. The V and J ends lost 5 bases and 2 bases respectively, with 6 bases between them. Germline V gene lookup returns CDR1 DFQATT and CDR2 SNEGSKA (reference sequence). Written as DNA, the CDR3 is TGCAGTGCTTACGCCAACTATGGCTACACCTTC. This sequence encodes CSAYANYGYTF.

V and J are TRBV4-3 and TRBJ2-5; a weak D match, TRBD2 (5 bases). Trimming left V 3 bases short and J 1 base short, with 12 bases between. The CDR3 is 15 residues long. Per germline, CDR1 LGHNA and CDR2 YSLEER. The CDR3 is CASSQGDSTQETQYF. For the CDR3, the DNA is TGCGCCAGCAGCCAGGGAGACTCCACCCAAGAGACCCAGTACTTC.

The chain couples TRBV11-1 to TRBJ2-1; 10 positions match TRBD2. From germline, CDR1 is SGHAT and CDR2 FQDESV (reference sequence). V shed 2 bases and J 6 bases; nucleotides not matched to a gene: 4. CDR3 length equals 15 residues. CDR3 nucleotide sequence: TGTGCCAGCAGCTTACAGCGGGAGGGTCGCAATGAGCAGTTCTTC. This gives the protein CASSLQREGRNEQFF.